The 25 T cell receptor beta chains presented below share a single source sample, sequenced in a study of response to subunit inactivated influenza vaccine. TCRdb re-called the RT-PCR reads with MiXCR, one entry per CDR3 protein. Among about 650,000 distinct CDR3 sequences, approximately 15% were seen once, and the ten largest hold 7.5% to 8%. This specimen was PBMCs from blood, taken around 14 days before vaccination. These receptors were taken from a man aged 45-60 years who received an inactivated influenza vaccine.

This clonotype was detected once. The V and J genes are TRBV14 and TRBJ2-7; D perhaps matches TRBD1 (6 bases). This CDR3 comprises 14 residues. Germline-derived CDR1 and CDR2 are SGHDN and FVKESK. Trimming took 4 bases from V and 6 from J, leaving 16 bases between them. This chain's CDR3 is CASSRSGAPAEQYF. CDR3 sequence (DNA): TGTGCCAGCAGCCGTTCAGGGGCCCCCGCCGAGCAGTACTTC. The variable domain in full, with the rest retrieved from reference TRBV14 and TRBJ2-7, is EAGVTQFPSHSVIEKGQTVTLRCDPISGHDNLYWYRRVMGKEIKFLLHFVKESKQDESGMPNNRFLAERTGGTYSTLKVQPAELEDSGVYFCASSRSGAPAEQYFGPGTRLTVT.

This chain joins TRBV4-3 and TRBJ2-1, with D possibly called TRBD1 or TRBD2 (5 bases each). The CDR3 extends over 15 amino acids. Trimming cost V 1 base and J 8 bases, with 15 bases left between them. The germline gives CDR1 LGHNA, CDR2 YSLEER. Here the CDR3 reads CASSQGAQGADEQFF. The CDR3 bases are TGCGCCAGCAGCCAAGGGGCGCAGGGAGCCGATGAGCAGTTCTTC.

CDR3 bases: TGCAGCGTCGCCGGGACAGGGGTCCCCCAGGAGACCCAGTACTTC. It is translated as CSVAGTGVPQETQYF. The V gene is TRBV29-1, the J gene TRBJ2-5, with 10 bases identical to TRBD1. V was pared by 6 bases and J by 5 bases, with 12 bases of the junction left unmatched. Germline assignment: CDR1 SQVTM and CDR2 ANQGSEA. The CDR3 spans 15 residues.

The V and J genes are TRBV5-1 and TRBJ1-1, with 7 bases aligning to TRBD1. The CDR3 loop spans 14 amino acids. From germline, CDR1 is SGHRS and CDR2 YFSETQ. V gave up 0 bases and J gave up 11 bases; unmatched junction bases: 10. CDR3 loop: CASSLEAAGGSAFF. The CDR3 DNA reads TGCGCCAGCAGCTTGGAGGCGGCAGGGGGTTCGGCTTTCTTT.

CDR3 loop: CASSSTGTENNYGYTF. The CDR3 coding sequence is TGCGCCAGCAGTTCCACCGGGACCGAAAATAACTATGGCTACACCTTC. The chain links TRBV5-1 to TRBJ1-2, with D perhaps matching TRBD1 (5 bases). Germline V lookup: CDR1 SGHRS, CDR2 YFSETQ. The CDR3 totals 16 residues. Trimming removed 5 bases at V and 1 base at J, with 18 bases between.

This clonotype appeared many times. The V and J genes are TRBV6-5 and TRBJ2-3; no clear D gene. Trimming stripped 2 bases from V and 0 bases from J, with 15 bases between. Germline CDR1 reads MNHEY; CDR2 reads SVGAGI. The CDR3 runs to 17 residues. CDR3 nucleotide sequence: TGTGCCAGCAGTTACGGCGTCAGACTCCTTAGCACAGATACGCAGTATTTT. This sequence encodes CASSYGVRLLSTDTQYF.

This clonotype was counted only a few times. V gene TRBV25-1 combines with J gene TRBJ1-1; weak D call: TRBD1 (5 bases). The V end lost 2 bases, the J end lost 3 bases, and 13 bases lay between the germline ends. The germline CDR1 and CDR2 sequences are MGHDK and SYGVNS. This CDR3 has 15 residues. CDR3 DNA sequence: TGTGCCAGCAGTGAACGGGACGGGATGGACACTGAAGCTTTCTTT. Translating gives CASSERDGMDTEAFF.

This clonotype was seen more than once but under ten times. The V gene is TRBV5-1, the J gene TRBJ2-7; weak D call: TRBD2 (6 bases). The germline V and J ends were trimmed by 4 bases and 0 bases, with 14 bases remaining between them. The CDR3 runs to 15 residues. CDR1 and CDR2 (germline): SGHRS, YFSETQ. In DNA form, the CDR3 reads TGCGCCAGCAGCAACCCCGGGGGAGGCTCCTACGAGCAGTACTTC. Its translation is CASSNPGGGSYEQYF.

There are many counts of this clonotype. The J gene is TRBJ2-5, the V gene TRBV20-1, with TRBD2 matching 9 bases. This CDR3 region has 17 residues. Losses at the gene ends were 0 bases for V and 1 base for J; bases not matched to a gene: 9. Germline V CDR1 and CDR2: DFQATT, SNEGSKA (reference sequence). CDR3 in DNA: TGCAGTGCTAGAGATCTTAGGAGCGGGGGGTCCCAAGAGACCCAGTACTTC. Residues: CSARDLRSGGSQETQYF.

The chain carries TRBV28 and TRBJ1-5; D gene unclear. Germline loops: CDR1 MDHEN, CDR2 SYDVKM. With 7 bases removed from V and 3 bases from J, the gap between germline ends came to 10 bases. This CDR3 is built from 13 residues. In nucleotides, the CDR3 is TGTGCCAGCACAACACTCTTCAATCAGCCCCAGCATTTT. Its translation: CASTTLFNQPQHF.

This clonotype has only a few counts. This rearrangement joins TRBV7-2 to TRBJ2-5, with D uncertain. The germline V and J ends were trimmed by 1 base and 4 bases, with 7 bases remaining between them. Germline CDR1 is SGHTA and CDR2 is FQGNSA. The CDR3 is 13 amino acids. The DNA of the CDR3 is TGTGCCAGCAGCTTAGGACCTCTAGAGACCCAGTACTTC. This gives the protein CASSLGPLETQYF.

The V call is TRBV9, the J call TRBJ2-1, with 15 bases aligning to TRBD2. J lost 9 bases, V lost 8 bases, and 9 bases had no gene match. Per the germline V gene, CDR1 is SGDLS and CDR2 is YYNGEE. The CDR3 totals 15 residues. CDR3 amino acids: CASSSGLAGGSEQFF. The DNA for the CDR3 is TGTGCCAGTAGCTCGGGACTAGCGGGGGGAAGTGAGCAGTTCTTC. Variable domain in full (rest from reference TRBV9 and TRBJ2-1): DSGVTQTPKHLITATGQRVTLRCSPRSGDLSVYWYQQSLDQGLQFLIQYYNGEERAKGNILERFSAQQFPDLHSELNLSSLELGDSALYFCASSSGLAGGSEQFFGPGTRLTVL.

This chain joins TRBV7-2 and TRBJ1-3; no reliable D call. The ends were cut back, 5 bases at V and 4 bases at J, with 9 bases in the middle. The CDR3 spans 13 residues. Germline V gene lookup returns CDR1 SGHTA and CDR2 FQGNSA. The CDR3 is CASSLKQGNTIYF. CDR3 DNA: TGTGCCAGCAGCCTAAAACAGGGAAACACCATATATTTT.

This clonotype appeared a few times. J is TRBJ2-5 and V is TRBV20-1, with 12 bases fitting TRBD2. This CDR3 has 15 residues. Trimming cost V 1 base and J 5 bases; bases outside gene matches: 5. CDR1 DFQATT and CDR2 SNEGSKA come from the germline V gene (reference sequence). In DNA form, the CDR3 reads TGCAGTGCTAGAGGACTAGCGGGGGCCCGGGAGACCCAGTACTTC. It translates to CSARGLAGARETQYF.

CDR3 amino acids: CASSSPMETQYF. The CDR3 nucleotides are TGTGCCAGCAGTTCCCCGATGGAGACCCAGTACTTC. J is TRBJ2-5 and V is TRBV4-2; D remains ambiguous. Germline CDR1 and CDR2: LGHNA and YNFKEQ. V lost 6 bases to trimming and J lost 5 bases, with 10 bases between them. The CDR3 runs to 12 residues.

This clonotype was counted a few times. The J gene is TRBJ2-7, the V gene TRBV11-1, with 11 bases aligning to TRBD2. Trimming took 4 bases from V and 5 from J; bases not matched to a gene: 7. Germline V CDR1 and CDR2: SGHAT, FQDESV (reference sequence). The CDR3 consists of 15 residues. The CDR3 DNA reads TGTGCCAGCAGCTCGACTAGCGGGACAACCCACGAGCAGTACTTC. It yields the protein CASSSTSGTTHEQYF.

This clonotype was found a few times. V and J are TRBV28 and TRBJ2-3, with TRBD2 as a possible D gene (6 bases). Trimming pared 6 bases from V and 0 bases from J, leaving 19 bases between. CDR3 length: 17 amino acids. Looked up from germline, CDR1 is MDHEN and CDR2 is SYDVKM. CDR3 nucleotide sequence: TGTGCCAGCAGGTCCCTGGAGGGCCTTCCTAGCACAGATACGCAGTATTTT. Amino acids: CASRSLEGLPSTDTQYF.

This clonotype was seen only a few times. The chain uses TRBV7-2 and TRBJ2-3; D unresolved. The CDR3 runs to 12 residues. V lost 5 bases and J 3 bases, leaving 6 bases between the germline ends. Germline values: CDR1 SGHTA, CDR2 FQGNSA. The DNA of the CDR3 is TGTGCCAGCAGCCGGGTAACAGATACGCAGTATTTT. It codes for CASSRVTDTQYF.

The chain joins TRBV7-9 to TRBJ2-7, with D perhaps TRBD2 (5 bases). CDR1 is SEHNR, CDR2 FQNEAQ, per germline (reference sequence). The CDR3 consists of 12 residues. Trimming shortened V by 7 bases and J by 7 bases, and 14 bases separated the two germline ends. The CDR3 nucleotides read TGTGCCAGCACTCAAGGTCCGGGAGAGCAGTACTTC. Translated, it gives CASTQGPGEQYF.

This rearrangement joins TRBV11-3 to TRBJ2-2; D is tentatively TRBD1 or TRBD2 (5 bases each). The V and J ends lost 5 bases and 1 base respectively, with 14 bases between them. Germline V CDR1 and CDR2: SGHNT, YENEEA. CDR3 length equals 16 residues. CDR3 coding DNA: TGTGCCAGCAGCCTACGTGGGGCGGGGAACACCGGGGAGCTGTTTTTT. The encoded protein is CASSLRGAGNTGELFF.

This clonotype was counted a few times. The rearrangement links TRBV20-1 to TRBJ1-2, with TRBD1 as a possible D gene (6 bases). V lost 6 bases and J 4 bases, leaving 18 bases between the germline ends. Germline CDR1 DFQATT, CDR2 SNEGSKA (reference sequence). CDR3 length: 14 residues. The CDR3 loop is CSAVDRKGPYGYTF. The CDR3, as DNA: TGCAGTGCCGTGGACAGAAAAGGCCCCTATGGCTACACCTTC.

This chain links TRBV10-3 with TRBJ1-4; D possibly corresponds to TRBD1 (6 bases). Trimming shortened V by 5 bases and J by 8 bases, and 18 bases separated the two germline ends. The germline V gene encodes CDR1 ENHRY and CDR2 SYGVKD. The CDR3 runs to 15 residues. The CDR3 DNA reads as TGTGCCATCAGTCCCCTTGGGGGGGCGCAAGAAAAACTGTTTTTT. Translated, it gives CAISPLGGAQEKLFF.

CDR3 coding DNA: TGCAGTGCTAGAGATTTGCGGGCAACCCTTGACATTCAGTACTTC. It codes for CSARDLRATLDIQYF. The rearrangement uses TRBV20-1 and TRBJ2-4, with D maybe TRBD2 (5 bases). This CDR3 region has 15 residues. Germline assignment: CDR1 DFQATT and CDR2 SNEGSKA (reference sequence). V was trimmed by 0 bases and J by 8 bases, leaving 17 bases between them.

The CDR3 nucleotides are TGCAGTGCGTTCGGCGCCTCCTACGAGCAGTACTTC. Translation gives CSAFGASYEQYF. The chain couples TRBV20-1 to TRBJ2-7; unclear D gene. The V end lost 6 bases, the J end lost 0 bases, and 9 bases lay between the germline ends. Germline assignment: CDR1 DFQATT and CDR2 SNEGSKA (reference sequence). The CDR3 sequence is 12 residues long.

The V and J genes are TRBV5-5 and TRBJ2-1; TRBD2 might be the D (7 bases). V was cut by 0 bases and J by 0 bases, with 10 bases left in between. The CDR3 consists of 16 residues. Germline assignment: CDR1 SGHKS and CDR2 YYEKEE (reference sequence). CDR3 nucleotides: TGTGCCAGCAGCTTGGTCGGGGGGCACTCCTACAATGAGCAGTTCTTC. This sequence encodes CASSLVGGHSYNEQFF.